This entry lists 9 T cell receptor beta chains sequenced from one sample in a study of lymphopenia after photon versus proton radiotherapy. TCRdb's copy holds only in-frame clones and misses some; the assay was immunoSEQ multiplex PCR. The sample consists of tens of thousands of clones, more than 75% of them appearing once. The specimen comprised peripheral blood, sampled from a patient treated with photon-based radiotherapy. The source of these receptors is a woman in her 70s with pancreatic cancer.

This sequence joins TRBV4-2 and TRBJ2-3; TRBD2 agrees at 8 bases. The CDR3 contains 17 residues. Germline trimming cut 0 bases from V and 1 base from J; bases unmatched to any gene: 6. Germline CDR1 LGHNA, CDR2 YNFKEQ. DNA of the CDR3: TGTGCCAGCAGCCAAGAGAGGACCGGGAGGGGCACAGATACGCAGTATTTT. Translating gives CASSQERTGRGTDTQYF.

The rearrangement links TRBV7-3 to TRBJ2-2; no firm D call. The CDR3 loop spans 13 amino acids. V was shortened by 3 bases and J by 3 bases, with 5 bases between the two germline ends. The germline gives CDR1 SGHTA, CDR2 FQGTGA. The CDR3 sequence is CASSFGDTGELFF. The DNA for the CDR3 is TGTGCCAGCAGCTTCGGAGACACCGGGGAGCTGTTTTTT.

This chain joins TRBV19 and TRBJ2-7; D could derive from TRBD1 or TRBD2 (6 bases each). Germline V lookup: CDR1 LNHDA, CDR2 SQIVND (reference sequence). The CDR3 spans 14 residues. Trimming pared 1 base from V and 6 bases from J, leaving 13 bases between. The CDR3 bases are TGTGCCAGTAGTATAGGAGTGAAGGGGGGCGAGCAGTACTTC. It codes for CASSIGVKGGEQYF.

This rearrangement joins TRBV7-8 to TRBJ1-5; a weak D match, TRBD1 (6 bases). Germline V gene sequence: CDR1 SGHVS, CDR2 FQNEAQ. This CDR3 comprises 17 residues. Deletions cut 3 bases from V and 0 bases from J, with 15 bases between. The chain's CDR3 is CASSLGFGQISNQPQHF. CDR3 bases: TGTGCCAGCAGCTTGGGGTTTGGACAGATTAGCAATCAGCCCCAGCATTTT.

The V call is TRBV6-5, the J call TRBJ2-7, with a tentative D call TRBD1 (5 bases). The CDR3 has 12 residues. Germline assignment: CDR1 MNHEY and CDR2 SVGAGI. Trimming removed 6 bases from V and 5 bases from J, with 11 bases in between. CDR3 in DNA: TGTGCCAGCAGCCGCGGACAAAACGAGCAGTACTTC. This encodes CASSRGQNEQYF.

This sequence joins TRBV2 and TRBJ1-2; tentative D call: TRBD1 (5 bases). The ends were cut back, 4 bases at V and 8 bases at J, with 11 bases in the middle. The germline gives CDR1 SNHLY, CDR2 FYNNEI. The CDR3 length is 12 residues. The CDR3 sequence is CASSGLGRGYTF. The CDR3 coding sequence is TGTGCCAGCAGTGGCCTGGGGCGAGGCTACACCTTC.

V is TRBV28 and J is TRBJ1-5; D possibly corresponds to TRBD1 (5 bases). This CDR3 is built from 13 residues. V lost 3 bases, J lost 7 bases, and 10 bases lay in between. Looked up from germline, CDR1 is MDHEN and CDR2 is SYDVKM. CDR3 loop: CASSFGGVQPQHF. The CDR3 DNA is TGTGCCAGCAGTTTTGGAGGGGTCCAGCCCCAGCATTTT. Combining the CDR3 with reference TRBV28 and TRBJ1-5 gives the whole variable domain DVKVTQSSRYLVKRTGEKVFLECVQDMDHENMFWYRQDPGLGLRLIYFSYDVKMKEKGDIPEGYSVSREKKERFSLILESASTNQTSMYLCASSFGGVQPQHFGDGTRLSIL.

V usage is TRBV10-2 and J usage is TRBJ2-2; 8 bases match TRBD1. The CDR3 runs to 14 residues. V was pared by 6 bases and J by 5 bases, with 5 bases of the junction left unmatched. Germline CDR1 WSHSY, CDR2 SAAADI. The CDR3 here is CASSTTGVTGELFF. Here the CDR3 DNA reads TGCGCCAGCAGCACGACAGGGGTGACCGGGGAGCTGTTTTTT.

V is TRBV2 and J is TRBJ1-1, with no clear D. Trimming pared 4 bases from V and 0 bases from J, leaving 6 bases between. The CDR3 has 13 residues. Germline lookup yields CDR1 SNHLY and CDR2 FYNNEI. The CDR3 sequence: CASSVHMNTEAFF. The CDR3 nucleotides read TGTGCCAGCAGTGTACACATGAACACTGAAGCTTTCTTT.